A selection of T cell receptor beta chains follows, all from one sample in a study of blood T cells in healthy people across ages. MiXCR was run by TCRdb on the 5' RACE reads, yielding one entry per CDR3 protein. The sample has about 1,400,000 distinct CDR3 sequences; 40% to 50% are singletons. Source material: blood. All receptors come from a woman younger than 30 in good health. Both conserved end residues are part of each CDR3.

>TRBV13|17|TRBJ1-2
CASSLSVLVDTGGGYTF
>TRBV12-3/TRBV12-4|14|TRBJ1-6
CASRNDRNNSPPHF
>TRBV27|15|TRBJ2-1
CASSLSWGFDNEQFF
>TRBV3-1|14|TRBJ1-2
CASSQRSAQRGYTF
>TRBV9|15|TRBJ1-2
CASSSRDRDYYGYTF
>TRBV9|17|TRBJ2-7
CASSALPGQGIYNEQYF
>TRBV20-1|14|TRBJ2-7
CSAGRQVSYNEQYF
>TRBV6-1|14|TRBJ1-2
CASTRTGGGYGYTF
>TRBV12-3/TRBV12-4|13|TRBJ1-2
CASSETGEAGYTF
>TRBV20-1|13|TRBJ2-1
CTPRGGRYNEQFF
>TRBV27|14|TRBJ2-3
CASSFLDHTDTQYF
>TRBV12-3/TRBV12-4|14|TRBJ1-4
CASSFRTGVEKLFF
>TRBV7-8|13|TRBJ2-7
CASTQPSSYEQYF